These T cell receptor beta chains were read from a single sample in a study of cytomegalovirus exposure and HLA in healthy donors. Data came from immunoSEQ multiplex PCR; TCRdb stores just in-frame clones and leaves some out. This sample has fewer than 200,000 clones, with about four fifths found just once. The specimen was PBMCs. These receptors were obtained from a man aged 45-65 years in good health and CMV-seronegative. CDR3s include the opening cysteine and the closing phenylalanine or tryptophan. D genes are given only for firm matches. Some rows mark clone size as missing; the rest say once, few, many or name a class of expanded clone.

d_gene	abundance	j_gene	v_gene	CDR3nt	CDR3aa
TRBD1	few	TRBJ2-3	TRBV29-1	TGCAGCGCCTCGACAGGGTCGGAAGGAAATACGCAGTATTTT	CSASTGSEGNTQYF
.	.	TRBJ2-2	TRBV6-5	TGTGCCAGCAAGTCGGGGGTGAACACCGGGGAGCTGTTTTTT	CASKSGVNTGELFF
TRBD2	.	TRBJ2-5	TRBV29-1	TGCAGCGTTGAAGACGGGACTAGCGGGGGGGAGACCCAGTACTTC	CSVEDGTSGGETQYF
.	.	TRBJ2-7	TRBV10-3	TGTGCCATCAGGTCAGGGGGGACTTACGAGCAGTACTTC	CAIRSGGTYEQYF
.	.	TRBJ1-2	TRBV5-5	TGTGCCAGCAGCTTGGATGGGGGCAGGGGATGGTATGGCTACACCTTC	CASSLDGGRGWYGYTF
.	.	TRBJ2-1	TRBV11-2	TGTGCCAGCAGAACACGGGACACACCAAACAATGAGCAGTTCTTC	CASRTRDTPNNEQFF
.	once	TRBJ2-1	TRBV5-4	TGTGCCAGCAGCTTGCTAGCGGAGCAGTTCTTC	CASSLLAEQFF
TRBD1	.	TRBJ2-5	TRBV18	TGTGCCAGCTCACCACCGGACAGGGTTAACCAGTACTTC	CASSPPDRVNQYF
.	.	TRBJ1-2	TRBV5-6	TGTGCCAGCAGCTCCCCATATGGCTACACCTTC	CASSSPYGYTF
TRBD2	.	TRBJ2-7	TRBV28	TGTGCCAGCAGTTTAAAACTAGCGGGAGTCGAGCAGTACTTC	CASSLKLAGVEQYF
.	.	TRBJ1-5	TRBV5-5	TGTGCCAGCAGCCACCTACGAGAGAAGGGGAGGCATCAGCCCCAGCATTTT	CASSHLREKGRHQPQHF
TRBD1	.	TRBJ1-5	TRBV7-9	TGTGCCAGCAGTCATTCTAACAGGGGGCAGGATCAGCCCCAGCATTTT	CASSHSNRGQDQPQHF
.	.	TRBJ2-7	TRBV18	TGTGCCAGCTCACCTCCTAGCGCATCCTACGAGCAGTACTTC	CASSPPSASYEQYF
TRBD1	once	TRBJ2-7	TRBV2	TGTGCCAGCAGTGGGCGGGTGACAGGGGTATTTTACGAGCAGTACTTC	CASSGRVTGVFYEQYF
.	.	TRBJ1-1	TRBV6-6	TGTGCCAGCAGTTACTCGTCGGGGATTACTGAAGCTTTCTTT	CASSYSSGITEAFF
.	few	TRBJ2-2	TRBV5-1	TGCGCCAGCGCTCGGCCAGGGCGTCGCACCGGGGAGCTGTTTTTT	CASARPGRRTGELFF
TRBD1	.	TRBJ1-4	TRBV2	TGTGCCAGCAGGCCCGGAGGGGGCAGGATGAATGAAAAACTGTTTTTT	CASRPGGGRMNEKLFF
TRBD1	.	TRBJ2-7	TRBV4-2	TGTGCCAGCAGTAAGGACAGGGAAATCCACGAGCAGTACTTC	CASSKDREIHEQYF
.	.	TRBJ1-2	TRBV18	TGTGCCAGCTCAACAGCGCAGGAAGGGGTGACGGGCTACACCTTC	CASSTAQEGVTGYTF
.	.	TRBJ1-6	TRBV9	TGTGCCAGCAGCGTAGGCTCCGGTAATTCACCCCTCCACTTT	CASSVGSGNSPLHF
.	.	TRBJ1-6	TRBV7-9	TGTTCCAGCAGCTTATTCACAGATTCACCCCTCCACTTT	CSSSLFTDSPLHF
TRBD1	once	TRBJ2-2	TRBV7-2	TGTGCCAGCAGCTTACGGATAGGGGGCGCCGGGGAGCTGTTTTTT	CASSLRIGGAGELFF
.	.	TRBJ2-5	TRBV7-2	TGTGCCAGCACCAATTTGGGGGGCCAAGAGACCCAGTACTTC	CASTNLGGQETQYF
.	.	TRBJ1-4	TRBV7-2	TGTGCCAGCAGCTCACAGGCGGCAGGACCTGAAAAACTGTTTTTT	CASSSQAAGPEKLFF